The T cell receptor (beta chain) under discussion was sequenced for a study of neurological immune-mediated disorders (dated by TCRdb to about 2019). Concerning the study at large: Among the approximately 35 multiple sclerosis patients, relapsing-remitting MS was present in roughly 30 and secondary progressive MS was present in 3. The cohort included about 70 subjects: approximately 14 with HAM/TSP, some 35 with multiple sclerosis, and some 20 healthy controls. The study compared peripheral blood TCR-beta repertoires of HTLV-I-associated myelopathy (HAM/TSP) patients, multiple sclerosis patients and healthy controls using UMI-based sequencing. The approximately 96 TCR-beta libraries covered PBMC samples along with longitudinal samples, technical triplicates, and paired sorted CD4+ and CD8+ T-cell subsets.

cDNA synthesis used template-switch 5'RACE with a primer carrying a 10-nucleotide random unique molecular identifier tagging each TCR transcript. Every sequencing run covered 15-18 subjects and yielded more than 180 million TCR-beta sequences. The RNeasy kit was used to extract total RNA. The KAPA Real-time Library Amplification kit was used to amplify TCR-beta VDJ regions with primers for the TCR constant region and the 5'RACE anchor. Sample indexes and Illumina adaptors were added in a first PCR, after which library yield was increased in a second PCR. The roughly 650 bp TCR product was size-selected on a 2% E-gel SizeSelection system after Ampure bead purification. Before pooling, library quality was assessed on a Bioanalyzer, concentration was determined with Qubit, and library quantification was performed with the Kapa Library Quantification kit. Libraries were sequenced paired-end 2 x 150 bp on an Illumina HiSeq 2500. To increase sequence diversity, about 25-31% phiX was spiked into each library pool. As for the authors' bioinformatics: The quality-filtered reads were processed with the UMI-based MiGEC pipeline, whose error correction step removed more than 90% of the raw TCR sequences. VDJ genes were aligned to IMGT germline references, and each clonotype was defined by a unique CDR3 amino acid sequence together with V-J genes. Clonal expansion, Shannon diversity, and CDR3 relatedness (CalcPairwiseDistances, ClusterSamples) were evaluated with VDJtools, and phylogenetic trees were built with CLCbio workbench. A clone was classed as expanded if it had 8 or more unique UMIs, a cutoff based on coefficient-of-variation modelling across technical triplicates. The public reads were run again by TCRdb, first through fastp at Q25 and then through MiXCR, and only productive beta chains were kept. Rows with one shared CDR3 protein collapse into an entry with the most common genes and DNA. The V and J calls and clone size are TCRdb's, not the authors'. The sample table holds some 66,000 distinct CDR3 sequences, of which under 5% were seen once. The ten most abundant clones make up just over 2.5% of the sample.

The study at large found these results: Expanded clones from different subjects shared no identical CDR3 amino acid sequences, which suggests that TCR-beta repertoires were private in all groups. No association of the MS cluster with clinical or MRI features was observed, and the need for larger cohorts was stated by the authors. The highest TCR clonal expansion was observed in HAM/TSP patients, whereas the lowest was observed in MS patients, even when compared with healthy controls. Repertoires from 18 of 34 MS patients were grouped by phylogenetic analysis into a cluster of related CDR3 sequences, suggesting a possible repertoire-level signature.

For the unsorted PBMC libraries, 2 million PBMCs were stored in RNAlater at -80 degrees C until RNA extraction and were used to generate the libraries. Multiple sclerosis patients were enrolled in a US clinical protocol evaluating disease progression by magnetic resonance imaging. Peripheral blood was subjected to Ficoll-Hypaque density gradient centrifugation to isolate PBMCs, which were then cryopreserved in liquid nitrogen. This clonotype was recorded at least ten times. The antigen it binds to is not known. One base away there is no much larger clone; base qualities are not given. Sequencing was done on a sample of PBMCs. The TCR comes from a man between 50 and 59 years old with multiple sclerosis.

Here is the DNA: TGTGCCAGCAGCCATCTTGGGACCGCGAACACCGGGGAGCTGTTTTTT. Its coded protein is CASSHLGTANTGELFF. The chain links TRBV3-1 with TRBJ2-2; the D gene could be TRBD1 or TRBD2, each one agreeing over 5 bases. The CDR3 sequence holds 16 residues, the cysteine and phenylalanine included. Only the CDR3 portion is preserved as DNA: 48 bases, with reading frame beginning at the first base. Sequences LGHDT (CDR1) and YNNKEL (CDR2) are obtained from the germline V gene (reference sequence). V loses 3 bases, J loses 0 bases, and the germline ends lie 11 bases apart.